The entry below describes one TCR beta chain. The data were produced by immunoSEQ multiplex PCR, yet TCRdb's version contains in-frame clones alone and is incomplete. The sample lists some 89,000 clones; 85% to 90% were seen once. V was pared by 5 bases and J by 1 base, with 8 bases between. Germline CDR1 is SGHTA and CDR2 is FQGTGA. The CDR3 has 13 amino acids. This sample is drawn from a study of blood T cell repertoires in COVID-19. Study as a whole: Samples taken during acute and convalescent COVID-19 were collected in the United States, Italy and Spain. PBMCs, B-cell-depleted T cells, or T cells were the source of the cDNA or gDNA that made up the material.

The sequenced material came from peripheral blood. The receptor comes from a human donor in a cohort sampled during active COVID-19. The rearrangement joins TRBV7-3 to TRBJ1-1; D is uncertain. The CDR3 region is CASSRDTNTEAFF. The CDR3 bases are TGTGCCAGCAGCCGCGATACGAACACTGAAGCTTTCTTT.